What follows is one TCR beta chain and its context. Sequencing was performed with immunoSEQ multiplex PCR; in TCRdb, only in-frame clones are kept and a portion is missing. The data contain over 110,000 clones, around nine tenths of them singletons. Trimming took 4 bases from V and 6 from J; bases not matched to a gene: 3. Germline-derived CDR1 and CDR2 are SGDLS and YYNGEE. The CDR3 spans 14 residues. These data originate in a study of cytomegalovirus exposure and HLA in healthy donors. Sequences were obtained from PBMCs. The chain employs TRBV9 and TRBJ1-6, with 8 bases fitting TRBD1. The receptor comes from a man aged 18-30 years in good health and CMV-seropositive. In nucleotides, the CDR3 is TGTGCCAGCAGCCCAGGGGGCGGTAATTCACCCCTCCACTTT. This gives the protein CASSPGGGNSPLHF.